Following are 32 T cell receptor beta chains from one sample sequenced in a study of CD4 and CD8 cells across lung adenocarcinoma regions (dated by TCRdb to 2016 to 2019). Receptor amplification or capture employed PCR. The sequencer was a HiSeq X Ten. The public sequencing data were trimmed at Q25 with fastp and processed into clonotypes with MiXCR by TCRdb, which kept only in-frame beta chains. All rows with the same CDR3 protein become a single entry with the most common DNA and genes. Here the sample has about 25,000 distinct CDR3 sequences; around 56% occur a single time. The ten most abundant clones make up around 44% of the sample. Sequencing was carried out using CD8+ T cells from the center of a lung tumor. The sample's cell subset or site, from its label and the paper: tumor center region. These receptors were taken from a male donor with lung adenocarcinoma. The CD4 and CD8 labels of this study may be unreliable.

This clonotype was picked up one time. J is TRBJ2-4 and V is TRBV10-2, with D tentatively TRBD1 (5 bases). Trimming cost V 9 bases and J 13 bases, with 25 bases left between them. This CDR3 spans 14 amino acids. Germline-derived CDR1 and CDR2 are WSHSY and SAAADI. The CDR3: CARSVGHDQNTQYF. For the CDR3, the DNA is TGCGCCAGGAGCGTGGGGCATGACCAAAACACCCAGTACTTC.

In its sample, this clonotype ranks as medium-sized. The V and J genes are TRBV11-2 and TRBJ2-1; either TRBD1 or TRBD2 may supply D (7 bases each). Germline CDR1 reads SGHAT; CDR2 reads FQNNGV. V was shortened by 3 bases and J by 1 base, with 10 bases between the two germline ends. This CDR3 region has 15 residues. CDR3 DNA: TGTGCCAGCAGCTTCCAGGGGGGGTCCTACAATGAGCAGTTCTTC. Its protein is CASSFQGGSYNEQFF.

This clonotype was recorded at least ten times. The chain uses TRBV11-2 and TRBJ2-5, with D possibly being TRBD1 or TRBD2 (5 bases each). CDR1 and CDR2 (germline): SGHAT, FQNNGV. The CDR3 is 12 amino acids. V lost 8 bases and J 4 bases, leaving 11 bases between the germline ends. This CDR3 is CASAGAGETQYF. CDR3 bases: TGTGCCAGCGCTGGGGCGGGAGAGACCCAGTACTTC.

This clonotype has just a few counts. The rearrangement uses TRBV24-1 and TRBJ2-2; D possibly corresponds to TRBD2 (5 bases). The germline gives CDR1 KGHDR, CDR2 SFDVKD. V was cut by 0 bases and J by 5 bases, with 12 bases left in between. The CDR3 spans 16 residues. The DNA of the CDR3 is TGTGCCACCAGTGATTTGCACGGGAAGAGTACCGGGGAGCTGTTTTTT. Amino acids: CATSDLHGKSTGELFF.

In the case of this clonotype: Since a much larger clone is just one base distant, this may be a read error. The gene calls are TRBV25-1 and TRBJ2-1, with D uncertain. The last part of the DNA fits TRBJ2-5 better; the J call may be wrong. Per germline, CDR1 MGHDK and CDR2 SYGVNS. The CDR3 length is 14 residues. DNA of the CDR3: TGTGCCAGCAGTGTAGAGCGATATCAAGGGACCCAGTACTTC. As protein: CASSVERYQGTQYF.

By its share, this clonotype is medium-sized. The chain employs TRBV10-2 and TRBJ2-5; D is perhaps TRBD1 (5 bases). This CDR3 is 13 amino acids long. V lost 5 bases to trimming and J lost 1 base, with 8 bases between them. In germline, CDR1 is WSHSY, CDR2 SAAADI. The CDR3 sequence: CASSTGFQETQYF. The CDR3 nucleotides are TGCGCCAGCAGTACAGGATTCCAAGAGACCCAGTACTTC.

The chain links TRBV25-1 to TRBJ2-3; TRBD2 aligns across 7 bases. This CDR3 region has 13 residues. Germline values: CDR1 MGHDK, CDR2 SYGVNS. Trimming removed 8 bases from V and 5 bases from J; junction bases left unmatched: 7. Here the CDR3 reads CASGGLSQDTQYF. CDR3 in DNA: TGTGCCAGCGGGGGACTAAGCCAAGATACGCAGTATTTT.

Ten or more counts support this clonotype. This sequence joins TRBV7-2 and TRBJ2-5, with 8 bases lining up with TRBD2. V shed 5 bases and J 11 bases; nucleotides not matched to a gene: 19. The germline gives CDR1 SGHTA, CDR2 FQGNSA. The CDR3 runs 16 residues. The CDR3 here is CASSPTRGSGAKEQYF. The CDR3, as DNA: TGTGCCAGCAGCCCTACTCGAGGTAGCGGGGCTAAGGAGCAGTACTTC. Full variable domain (rest looked up from reference TRBV7-2 and TRBJ2-5): GAGVSQSPSNKVTEKGKDVELRCDPISGHTALYWYRQSLGQGLEFLIYFQGNSAPDKSGLPSDRFSAERTGGSVSTLTIQRTQQEDSAVYLCASSPTRGSGAKEQYFGPGTRLLVL.

This clonotype was observed many times. The chain is built from TRBV7-3 and TRBJ2-2; D is ambiguous. The CDR3 totals 13 residues. Per the germline V gene, CDR1 is SGHTA and CDR2 is FQGTGA. The germline V and J ends were trimmed by 5 bases and 4 bases, with 8 bases remaining between them. The CDR3 coding sequence is TGTGCCAGCAGCCCCGAAATCACCGGGGAGCTGTTTTTT. Its protein is CASSPEITGELFF.

CDR3 DNA sequence: TGTGCCAGGAGCCCCGGGGGCGGGGACAAAAACACCCAGTACTTC. It is translated as CARSPGGGDKNTQYF. V gene TRBV27 combines with J gene TRBJ2-1; possibly TRBD1 or TRBD2 for D (6 bases each). The J call may be in error: the DNA end matches TRBJ2-5 better. CDR3 length: 15 amino acids. Germline V gene lookup returns CDR1 MNHEY and CDR2 SMNVEV (reference sequence).

A remark on this clonotype: The junction departs from germline at one end; a sequencing error may be responsible. The chain has TRBV6-1 and TRBJ2-5, with D perhaps TRBD1 (5 bases). This CDR3 spans 15 amino acids. Germline V lookup: CDR1 MNHNS, CDR2 SASEGT. CDR3 sequence reads: CASGEGARDQETQYF. The DNA of the CDR3 is TGTGCCAGCGGTGAAGGGGCTCGCGACCAAGAGACCCAGTACTTC.

To note about this clonotype: One end of the junction does not line up with germline, which may come from a read error. The chain joins TRBV7-3 to TRBJ2-3; tentatively, D is TRBD1 (6 bases). The germline V gene encodes CDR1 SGHTA and CDR2 FQGTGA. This CDR3 spans 16 amino acids. CDR3: CASRPGARGTTDTQYF. The CDR3 DNA reads TGTGCCAGCCGCCCAGGGGCGAGGGGAACCACAGACACTCAGTACTTT.

In the case of this clonotype: An end of the junction differs from the germline gene, which may be a read error. The genes are TRBV6-1 and TRBJ2-3; D could derive from TRBD1 or TRBD2 (6 bases each). Germline assignment: CDR1 MNHNS and CDR2 SASEGT. This CDR3 has 15 amino acids. CDR3 sequence reads: CAGGHGGRDEDTQYF. The CDR3 region has the DNA TGTGCCGGGGGTCACGGGGGCCGGGATGAAGATACGCAGTACTTT.

Details on this clonotype: The germline gene is not matched at one end of the junction; a read error may be the cause. The genes are TRBV6-1 and TRBJ2-3; TRBD1 matches at 10 bases. CDR1 MNHNS and CDR2 SASEGT come from the germline V gene. There are 16 residues in the CDR3. The CDR3 sequence is CASSEAGTGVRETQYF. CDR3 coding DNA: TGTGCCAGCAGTGAAGCCGGGACAGGGGTTCGAGAGACGCAGTACTTT.

Concerning this clonotype: An end of the junction differs from the germline gene, which may be a read error. The chain joins TRBV10-2 to TRBJ2-4, with a weak D call TRBD2 (6 bases). CDR1 and CDR2 (germline): WSHSY, SAAADI. The CDR3 has 14 residues. The CDR3 region has the DNA TGTGCGGGGCTCGGGTTCCATGCCAAAAACACCCAGTACTTC. Its protein is CAGLGFHAKNTQYF.

The chain carries TRBV6-1 and TRBJ2-2; 9 bases map to TRBD1. CDR1 MNHNS and CDR2 SASEGT come from the germline V gene. The J segment lost 5 bases and the V segment lost 7 bases, leaving 5 bases of the junction unmatched. This CDR3 has 14 residues. In nucleotides, the CDR3 is TGTGCCAGCAAAGGGACAGGGATTACCGGGGAGCTGTTTTTT. Protein product: CASKGTGITGELFF.

The gene calls are TRBV3-1 and TRBJ1-1; possible D gene TRBD1, 5 bases. V was cut by 4 bases and J by 0 bases, with 12 bases left in between. Germline assignment: CDR1 LGHDT and CDR2 YNNKEL (reference sequence). The CDR3 has 15 residues. CDR3 in amino acids: CASSPSGTVNTEAFF. DNA for the CDR3: TGTGCCAGCAGCCCCTCCGGGACGGTGAACACTGAAGCTTTCTTT.

The chain links TRBV6-1 to TRBJ2-5; perhaps D is TRBD1 or TRBD2 (6 bases each). The end of the DNA is better explained by TRBJ2-4, so the J call may be wrong. This CDR3 contains 21 residues. In germline, CDR1 is MNHNS, CDR2 SASEGT. The CDR3 loop reads CASSEALAGGVGGRDQDIQYF. The CDR3 nucleotides read TGTGCCAGCAGTGAAGCGCTCGCCGGGGGAGTCGGGGGCCGTGACCAAGACATTCAGTACTTC.

Remarks on this clonotype: The junction and the germline gene differ at one end; a read error may be behind it. V is TRBV10-3 and J is TRBJ2-3; 10 bases align to TRBD2. In germline, CDR1 is ENHRY, CDR2 SYGVKD. The CDR3 length is 13 residues. The CDR3, as DNA: TGTGCCACGGGAGCGGGAGGGGCAGATACTCAGTATTTT. Protein sequence: CATGAGGADTQYF.

This clonotype was picked up a small number of times. This chain joins TRBV6-1 and TRBJ1-2, with D unclear. V lost 2 bases to trimming and J lost 5 bases, with 6 bases between them. CDR3 length: 12 amino acids. In germline, CDR1 is MNHNS, CDR2 SASEGT. CDR3 in amino acids: CASSEMGYGYTF. DNA for the CDR3: TGTGCCAGCAGTGAAATGGGATATGGCTACACCTTC.

As for this clonotype: One end of the junction is discordant with germline, which a read error may explain. The gene calls are TRBV4-1 and TRBJ2-3; TRBD1 aligns across 7 bases. CDR1 and CDR2 from the germline V gene are MGHRA and YSYEKL. The CDR3 length is 15 residues. The DNA for the CDR3 is TGCGCCGGGGGCCAAGGGGGCGTGGGCCCAGATACGCAGTATTTC. Its protein is CAGGQGGVGPDTQYF.

This CDR3 reads CASSLTLTGGYTF. The CDR3 nucleotides read TGCGCCAGCAGCCTGACCTTAACGGGGGGCTACACCTTC. The J gene is TRBJ1-2, the V gene TRBV5-1; no clear D gene. Germline CDR1 and CDR2: SGHRS and YFSETQ. V gave up 4 bases and J gave up 8 bases, with 15 bases separating them. This CDR3 comprises 13 residues.

Note on this clonotype: At one of its ends the junction is not consistent with the germline gene, which may arise from a read error. V gene TRBV10-1 combines with J gene TRBJ2-4; tentatively, D is TRBD1 (8 bases). This CDR3 region has 16 residues. Looked up from germline, CDR1 is WNHNN and CDR2 is SYGVQD (reference sequence). CDR3 sequence reads: CASRQGGLRAKDMQYF. The DNA of the CDR3 is TGCGCCAGCAGACAGGGGGGGCTGAGAGCCAAAGACATGCAGTACTTC.

The chain carries TRBV27 and TRBJ1-2; 7 bases map to TRBD1. Germline V gene lookup returns CDR1 MNHEY and CDR2 SMNVEV (reference sequence). J lost 7 bases, V lost 1 base, and 12 bases had no gene match. This CDR3 comprises 16 residues. CDR3 nucleotide sequence: TGTGCCAGCAGTTTATTCGGGACAGCACCCGGGGGTGGCTACACCTTC. Translation gives CASSLFGTAPGGGYTF.

This clonotype appeared a few times. The chain is built from TRBV9 and TRBJ2-1, with D maybe TRBD2 (6 bases). V was clipped by 1 base and J by 6 bases, with 14 bases between them. The CDR3 length is 15 residues. The germline CDR1 and CDR2 sequences are SGDLS and YYNGEE. The CDR3 coding sequence is TGTGCCAGCAGCGTAAAGGCGGGGAACCCCAATGAGCAGTTCTTC. Translating gives CASSVKAGNPNEQFF.

Only a few counts were recorded for this clonotype. This sequence joins TRBV6-1 and TRBJ2-1, with 10 bases lining up with TRBD2. Per germline, CDR1 MNHNS and CDR2 SASEGT. The CDR3 is made up of 18 amino acids. V lost 5 bases, J lost 3 bases, and 13 bases stayed unmatched. This chain's CDR3 is CASSPDPLAGGYYNEQFF. In DNA, the CDR3 is TGTGCCAGCAGTCCCGACCCGTTAGCGGGAGGATACTACAATGAGCAGTTCTTC.

This clonotype was observed once. A read error is possible here, since a much larger clone lies one base away. The V and J genes are TRBV20-1 and TRBJ2-1; D gene ambiguous. There are 12 residues in the CDR3. Between the trimmed V and J ends, which lost 1 base and 8 bases, there was a span of 9 bases. The V gene's germline CDR1 is DFQATT and CDR2 SNEGSKA (reference sequence). The CDR3 DNA is TGCAGTGCTAGAGTTAGAATCTATGAGCAGTTCTTC. This gives the protein CSARVRIYEQFF.

This clonotype has at least ten counts. V usage is TRBV4-1 and J usage is TRBJ1-1, with D uncertain. Between the trimmed V and J ends, which lost 3 bases and 1 base, there was a span of 9 bases. The CDR3 has 14 residues. Per the germline V gene, CDR1 is MGHRA and CDR2 is YSYEKL. In DNA form, the CDR3 reads TGCGCCAGCAGCCATAGCTGGGGGAACACTGAAGCTTTCTTT. It yields the protein CASSHSWGNTEAFF.

This clonotype qualifies as medium-sized. This sequence joins TRBV28 and TRBJ2-5, with 8 bases aligning to TRBD2. The V and J ends lost 4 bases and 4 bases, in that order; junction bases with no gene match: 8. This CDR3 contains 15 residues. CDR1 MDHEN and CDR2 SYDVKM come from the germline V gene. CDR3 sequence reads: CASSSGAGGGETQYF. The CDR3 DNA reads as TGTGCCAGCAGTTCCGGGGCGGGGGGAGGAGAGACCCAGTACTTC. Variable domain in full (rest from reference TRBV28 and TRBJ2-5): DVKVTQSSRYLVKRTGEKVFLECVQDMDHENMFWYRQDPGLGLRLIYFSYDVKMKEKGDIPEGYSVSREKKERFSLILESASTNQTSMYLCASSSGAGGGETQYFGPGTRLLVL.

About this clonotype: One end of the junction fails to match germline, which may point to a read error. The chain carries TRBV10-3 and TRBJ2-5; D possibly matches TRBD1 or TRBD2 (5 bases each). From germline, CDR1 is ENHRY and CDR2 SYGVKD. This CDR3 region has 14 residues. In DNA, the CDR3 is TGTGCGGGCCGAGGGACGCGCGGCCAAGAGACGCAGTACTTC. Translated: CAGRGTRGQETQYF.

V gene TRBV27 combines with J gene TRBJ2-1, with D possibly TRBD1 on 6 matching bases. The V gene's germline CDR1 is MNHEY and CDR2 SMNVEV (reference sequence). V was clipped by 4 bases and J by 0 bases, with 16 bases between them. This CDR3 spans 17 amino acids. The CDR3 region has the DNA TGTGCCAGCAGTTCAGGGGCAGGGCCGATCTCCTACAATGAGCAGTTCTTC. This gives the protein CASSSGAGPISYNEQFF.

The sample holds a few counts of this clonotype. The chain employs TRBV25-1 and TRBJ2-1; D possibly corresponds to TRBD2 (6 bases). CDR1 and CDR2 (germline): MGHDK, SYGVNS. Trimming pared 3 bases from V and 8 bases from J, leaving 17 bases between. The CDR3 runs to 15 residues. CDR3 coding DNA: TGTGCCAGCAGTGATCCGAGACGGGGGAGCCATGAGCAGTTCTTC. It encodes CASSDPRRGSHEQFF.